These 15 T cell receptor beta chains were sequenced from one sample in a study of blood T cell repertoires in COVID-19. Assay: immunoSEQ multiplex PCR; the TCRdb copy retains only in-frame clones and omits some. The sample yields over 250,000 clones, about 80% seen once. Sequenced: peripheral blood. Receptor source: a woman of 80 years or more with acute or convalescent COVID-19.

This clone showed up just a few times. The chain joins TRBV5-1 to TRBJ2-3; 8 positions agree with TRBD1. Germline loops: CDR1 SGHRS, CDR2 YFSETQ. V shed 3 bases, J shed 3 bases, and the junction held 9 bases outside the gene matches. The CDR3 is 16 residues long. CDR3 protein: CASSSGQVVGTDTQYF. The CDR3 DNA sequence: TGCGCCAGCAGCTCGGGACAGGTGGTCGGGACAGATACGCAGTATTTT.

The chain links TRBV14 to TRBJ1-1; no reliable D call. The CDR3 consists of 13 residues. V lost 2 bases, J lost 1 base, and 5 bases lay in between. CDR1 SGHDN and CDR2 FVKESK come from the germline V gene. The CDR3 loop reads CASSQFRNTEAFF. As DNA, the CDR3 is TGTGCCAGCAGCCAATTTAGGAACACTGAAGCTTTCTTT.

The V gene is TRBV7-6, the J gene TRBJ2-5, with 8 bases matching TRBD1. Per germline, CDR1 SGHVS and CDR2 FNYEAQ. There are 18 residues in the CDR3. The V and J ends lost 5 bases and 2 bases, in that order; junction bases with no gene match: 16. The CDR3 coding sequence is TGTGCCAGCAGCCCACCAAGGACAGGGAGAGGGCCACAAGAGACCCAGTACTTC. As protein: CASSPPRTGRGPQETQYF.

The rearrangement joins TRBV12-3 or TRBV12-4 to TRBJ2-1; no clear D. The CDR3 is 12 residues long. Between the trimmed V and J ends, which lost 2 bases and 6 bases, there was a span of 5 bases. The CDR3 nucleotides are TGTGCCAGCAGTTTACCTAGCAATGAGCAGTTCTTC. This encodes CASSLPSNEQFF.

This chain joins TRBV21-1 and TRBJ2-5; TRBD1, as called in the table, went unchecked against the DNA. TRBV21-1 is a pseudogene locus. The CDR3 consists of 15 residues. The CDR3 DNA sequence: TGTGCCAGCTCAAAGGACGGGACAGGGGTGGAGACCCAGTACTTC. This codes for CASSKDGTGVETQYF.

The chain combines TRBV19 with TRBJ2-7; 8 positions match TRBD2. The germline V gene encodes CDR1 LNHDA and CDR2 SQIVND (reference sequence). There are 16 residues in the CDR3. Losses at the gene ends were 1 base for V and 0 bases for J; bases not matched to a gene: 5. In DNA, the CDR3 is TGTGCCAGTAGTATAGCCGCGACTAGCGCCTCCTACGAGCAGTACTTC. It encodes CASSIAATSASYEQYF.

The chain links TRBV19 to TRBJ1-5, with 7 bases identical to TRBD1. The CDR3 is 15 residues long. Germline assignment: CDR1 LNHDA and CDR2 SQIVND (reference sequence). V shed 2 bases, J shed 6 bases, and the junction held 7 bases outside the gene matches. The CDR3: CASSISSTGVQPQHF. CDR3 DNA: TGTGCCAGTAGTATATCCTCTACAGGGGTTCAGCCCCAGCATTTT.

For the CDR3, the DNA is TGTGCCTGGAGTCAGACGGGGACCCAGTACTTC. It yields the protein CAWSQTGTQYF. The J gene is TRBJ2-5, the V gene TRBV30; D ambiguous. Per germline, CDR1 GTSNPN and CDR2 SVGIG (reference sequence). The CDR3 has 11 amino acids. Between the trimmed V and J ends, which lost 2 bases and 7 bases, there was a span of 8 bases.

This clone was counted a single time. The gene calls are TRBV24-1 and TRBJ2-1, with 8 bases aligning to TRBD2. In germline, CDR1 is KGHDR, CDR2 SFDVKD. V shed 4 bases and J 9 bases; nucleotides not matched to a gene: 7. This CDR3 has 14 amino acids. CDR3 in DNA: TGTGCCACCAGTGAAGGCGGGGGGAGCAGTGAGCAGTTCTTC. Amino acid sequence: CATSEGGGSSEQFF.

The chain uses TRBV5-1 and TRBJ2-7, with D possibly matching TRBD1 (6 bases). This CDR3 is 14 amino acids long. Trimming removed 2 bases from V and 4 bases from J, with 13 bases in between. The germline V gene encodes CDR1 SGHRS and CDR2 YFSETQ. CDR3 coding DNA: TGCGCCAGCAGCTTTCACCGGGACACGTACGAGCAGTACTTC. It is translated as CASSFHRDTYEQYF.

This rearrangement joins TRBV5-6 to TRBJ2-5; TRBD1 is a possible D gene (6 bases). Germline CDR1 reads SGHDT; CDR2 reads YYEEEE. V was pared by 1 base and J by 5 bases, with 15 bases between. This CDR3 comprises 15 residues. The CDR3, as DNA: TGTGCCAGCAGCTTGACCTCAGGGGTATCGGAGACCCAGTACTTC. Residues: CASSLTSGVSETQYF. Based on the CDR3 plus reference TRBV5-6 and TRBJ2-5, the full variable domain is DAGVTQSPTHLIKTRGQQVTLRCSPKSGHDTVSWYQQALGQGPQFIFQYYEEEERQRGNFPDRFSGHQFPNYSSELNVNALLLGDSALYLCASSLTSGVSETQYFGPGTRLLVL.

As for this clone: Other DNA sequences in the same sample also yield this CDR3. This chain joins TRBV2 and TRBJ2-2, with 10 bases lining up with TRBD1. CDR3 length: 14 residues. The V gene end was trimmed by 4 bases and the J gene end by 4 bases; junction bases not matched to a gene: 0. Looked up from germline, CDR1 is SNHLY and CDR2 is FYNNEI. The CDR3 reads CASSGQGATGELFF. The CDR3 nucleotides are TGTGCCAGCAGTGGACAGGGGGCCACCGGGGAGCTGTTTTTT.

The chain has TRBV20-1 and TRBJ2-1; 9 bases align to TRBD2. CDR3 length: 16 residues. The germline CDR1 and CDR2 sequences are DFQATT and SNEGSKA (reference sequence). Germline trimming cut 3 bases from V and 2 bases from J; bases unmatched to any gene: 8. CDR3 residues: CSASLPAGGTYNEQFF. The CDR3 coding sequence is TGCAGTGCTAGTCTACCAGCGGGGGGTACCTACAATGAGCAGTTCTTC.

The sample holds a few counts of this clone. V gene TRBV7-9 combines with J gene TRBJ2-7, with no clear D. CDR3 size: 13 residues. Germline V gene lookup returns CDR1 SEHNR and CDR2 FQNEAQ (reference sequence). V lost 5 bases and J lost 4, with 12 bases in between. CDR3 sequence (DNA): TGTGCCAGCAGCCCCGACACTTTATACGAGCAGTACTTC. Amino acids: CASSPDTLYEQYF.

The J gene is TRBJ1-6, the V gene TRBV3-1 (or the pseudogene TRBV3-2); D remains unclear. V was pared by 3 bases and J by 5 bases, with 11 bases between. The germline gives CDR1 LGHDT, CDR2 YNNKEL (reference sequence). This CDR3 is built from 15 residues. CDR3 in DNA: TGTGCCAGCAGCCATACAGCCTCGGATAATTCACCCCTCCACTTT. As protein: CASSHTASDNSPLHF.